What follows are 16 T cell receptor beta chains derived from one specimen sequenced in a study of response to subunit inactivated influenza vaccine. TCRdb recomputed calls from the RT-PCR reads with MiXCR, one row per CDR3 protein. Of some 300,000 distinct CDR3 sequences listed, 22% are singletons. The specimen was PBMCs from blood, collected about 19 months after vaccination. All receptors come from a man between 50 and 70 years old who received an inactivated influenza vaccine.

A single count supports this clonotype. The V gene is TRBV15, the J gene TRBJ2-5; D uncertain. The CDR3 length is 16 residues. V was trimmed by 3 bases and J by 7 bases, leaving 21 bases between them. The V gene's germline CDR1 is LNHNV and CDR2 YYDKDF (reference sequence). CDR3 protein: CATSRPTKELGGTQYF. CDR3 nucleotide sequence: TGTGCCACCAGCAGGCCGACCAAAGAATTAGGCGGGACCCAGTACTTC.

This chain joins TRBV5-1 and TRBJ2-3, with 7 bases identical to TRBD2. The length of the CDR3 is 16 residues. The germline V gene encodes CDR1 SGHRS and CDR2 YFSETQ. The ends lost 0 bases at V and 0 bases at J; junction bases unmatched: 4. In nucleotides, the CDR3 is TGCGCCAGCAGCTTGGCCCCGCGGGGGAGCACAGATACGCAGTATTTT. Protein: CASSLAPRGSTDTQYF.

The rearrangement links TRBV6-1 to TRBJ1-2; no firm D call. Between the trimmed V and J ends, which lost 6 bases and 6 bases, there was a span of 14 bases. CDR1 and CDR2 from the germline V gene are MNHNS and SASEGT. The CDR3 extends over 13 amino acids. The CDR3 DNA is TGTGCCAGCAGCAGAACATCGGCGGATGGCTACACCTTC. Its translation: CASSRTSADGYTF.

The sample holds many counts of this clonotype. The chain is built from TRBV29-1 and TRBJ2-7; 13 nucleotides align to TRBD2. The CDR3 covers 14 residues. Germline CDR1 and CDR2: SQVTM and ANQGSEA. Trimming took 6 bases from V and 5 from J; bases not matched to a gene: 7. CDR3 in DNA: TGCAGCGTGGACACCGGGACTAGCGGGGACGAGCAGTACTTC. Residues: CSVDTGTSGDEQYF.

This clonotype was recorded a few times. The CDR3 loop is CSALKGQSSGNTIYF. The CDR3 DNA is TGCAGTGCCCTCAAGGGACAGAGCTCTGGAAACACCATATATTTT. The J gene is TRBJ1-3, the V gene TRBV20-1; 7 bases are a match to TRBD1. Germline loops: CDR1 DFQATT, CDR2 SNEGSKA (reference sequence). V lost 6 bases to trimming and J lost 0 bases; unmatched junction nucleotides: 8. The CDR3 extends over 15 amino acids.

V is TRBV19 and J is TRBJ2-2; D gene unclear. This CDR3 has 13 residues. Germline CDR1 and CDR2: LNHDA and SQIVND (reference sequence). V was shortened by 3 bases and J by 4 bases, with 6 bases between the two germline ends. This CDR3 is CASSIWPTGELFF. The CDR3 DNA sequence: TGTGCCAGTAGTATTTGGCCCACCGGGGAGCTGTTTTTT.

This clonotype was counted between two and nine times. The V call is TRBV12-3 or TRBV12-4, the J call TRBJ1-6; no clear D. V was clipped by 3 bases and J by 6 bases, with 6 bases between them. The CDR3 totals 13 residues. In nucleotides, the CDR3 is TGTGCCAGCAGTTTGGGAGTTAATTCACCCCTCCACTTT. Translated: CASSLGVNSPLHF.

CDR3 protein: CASSWNAGQGYEQYF. The CDR3 DNA follows: TGTGCCAGCAGCTGGAACGCGGGACAGGGTTACGAGCAGTACTTC. J is TRBJ2-7 and V is TRBV7-2; 9 bases are a match to TRBD1. CDR1 and CDR2 from the germline V gene are SGHTA and FQGNSA. This CDR3 has 15 residues. V trimming: 4 bases; J trimming: 4 bases; junction bases outside the gene matches: 8.

This clonotype was seen many times. The rearrangement links TRBV7-2 to TRBJ1-5; D remains unclear. Germline CDR1 SGHTA, CDR2 FQGNSA. V gave up 11 bases and J gave up 4 bases, with 15 bases separating them. The CDR3 has 13 residues. The CDR3 reads CASNQNTNQPQHF. The CDR3 DNA follows: TGTGCCTCCAACCAGAATACTAATCAGCCCCAGCATTTT. The whole variable domain, remainder taken from reference TRBV7-2 and TRBJ1-5, is GAGVSQSPSNKVTEKGKDVELRCDPISGHTALYWYRQSLGQGLEFLIYFQGNSAPDKSGLPSDRFSAERTGGSVSTLTIQRTQQEDSAVYLCASNQNTNQPQHFGDGTRLSIL.

CDR3 DNA: TGTGCCAGCAGTAGGGACAGAGGAAGTAATTCACCCCTCCACTTT. Translation: CASSRDRGSNSPLHF. The rearrangement links TRBV2 to TRBJ1-6, with 7 bases lining up with TRBD1. The CDR3 consists of 15 residues. Germline CDR1 SNHLY, CDR2 FYNNEI. The V and J ends lost 5 bases and 6 bases, in that order; junction bases with no gene match: 7.

V is TRBV7-9 and J is TRBJ2-3, with a tentative D call TRBD2 (6 bases). The CDR3 covers 17 residues. With 4 bases removed from V and 0 bases from J, the gap between germline ends came to 17 bases. Per germline, CDR1 SEHNR and CDR2 FQNEAQ (reference sequence). CDR3 in DNA: TGTGCCAGCAGCTCCCAAGGACTAAGACGTAGCACAGATACGCAGTATTTT. This codes for CASSSQGLRRSTDTQYF.

The rearrangement joins TRBV7-2 to TRBJ1-5; TRBD1 matches 7 bases. Germline V lookup: CDR1 SGHTA, CDR2 FQGNSA. V lost 3 bases to trimming and J lost 5 bases; unmatched junction nucleotides: 4. The CDR3 extends over 14 amino acids. In DNA form, the CDR3 reads TGTGCCAGCAGCTTGACAGGGATCCATCAGCCCCAGCATTTT. It yields the protein CASSLTGIHQPQHF.

This clonotype was detected only a few times. This chain connects TRBV6-5 to TRBJ1-2, with a tentative D call TRBD1 (6 bases). Trimming stripped 2 bases from V and 13 bases from J, with 17 bases between. CDR3 size: 13 residues. CDR1 and CDR2 (germline): MNHEY, SVGAGI. The CDR3 sequence is CASSYVPGQGPTF. The CDR3 nucleotides read TGTGCCAGCAGTTACGTTCCGGGACAAGGCCCCACCTTC.

The rearrangement links TRBV20-1 to TRBJ1-6; D remains unclear. Per germline, CDR1 DFQATT and CDR2 SNEGSKA (reference sequence). V was cut by 5 bases and J by 0 bases, with 8 bases left in between. This CDR3 has 14 amino acids. The CDR3 reads CSAQRVSYNSPLHF. DNA for the CDR3: TGCAGTGCTCAGAGAGTCTCCTATAATTCACCCCTCCACTTT.

This clonotype was observed a handful of times. V usage is TRBV5-1 and J usage is TRBJ2-1; 8 positions match TRBD2. J gave up 8 bases and V 2 bases, and 6 bases lay outside the gene matches. This CDR3 has 14 residues. Germline V CDR1 and CDR2: SGHRS, YFSETQ. The CDR3 here is CASSFGSGVDEQFF. DNA of the CDR3: TGCGCCAGCAGCTTTGGTAGCGGGGTGGATGAGCAGTTCTTC.

V gene TRBV5-1 combines with J gene TRBJ2-7; D is unclear. The germline gives CDR1 SGHRS, CDR2 YFSETQ. This CDR3 spans 13 amino acids. Trimming cost V 0 bases and J 3 bases, with 7 bases left between them. The CDR3 DNA is TGCGCCAGCAGCTTGGGACCGCACTACGAGCAGTACTTC. Its protein is CASSLGPHYEQYF.